This T cell receptor (beta chain) comes out of a study of beta chain features in type 1 diabetes. The CDR3 consists of 14 residues. Germline CDR1 reads MNHEY; CDR2 reads SMNVEV (reference sequence). Trimming removed 5 bases at V and 2 bases at J, with 13 bases between. TCRB transcripts that were expressed got sequenced, as all of the isolated RNA had been reverse transcribed. Only in-frame clones appear in the TCRdb table, and some are missing; sequencing was by immunoSEQ multiplex PCR. The sample has fewer than 900,000 clones, roughly a sixth seen once. The chain joins TRBV27 to TRBJ2-7; tentatively, D is TRBD1 (6 bases). The receptor was isolated from a woman younger than 30 in good health. The sample consisted of naive CD4+ T cells from blood. In DNA form, the CDR3 reads TGTGCCAGCAGTGAGACAGGACTTACCTACGAGCAGTACTTC. Encoded protein: CASSETGLTYEQYF.